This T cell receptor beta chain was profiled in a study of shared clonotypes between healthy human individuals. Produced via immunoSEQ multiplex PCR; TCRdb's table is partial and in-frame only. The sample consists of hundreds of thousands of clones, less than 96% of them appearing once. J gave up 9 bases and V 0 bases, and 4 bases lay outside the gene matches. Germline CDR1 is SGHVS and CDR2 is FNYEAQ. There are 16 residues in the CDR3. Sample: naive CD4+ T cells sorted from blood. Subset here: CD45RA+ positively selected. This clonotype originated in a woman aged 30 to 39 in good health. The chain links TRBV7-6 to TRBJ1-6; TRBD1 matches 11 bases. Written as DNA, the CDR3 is TGTGCCAGCAGCTTAGCGGGGACAGGGGGAATTTCACCCCTCCACTTT. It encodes CASSLAGTGGISPLHF.